These 8 T cell receptor beta chains share one sample of origin, sequenced in a study of cytomegalovirus exposure and HLA in healthy donors. Primers included in the PCR were 60 Vbeta and 13 Jbeta primers. Clones were read by immunoSEQ multiplex PCR, and TCRdb kept only the in-frame ones, dropping some. The table lists 150,000 to 200,000 clones, about 76% of them singletons. Sequenced material: PBMCs. These receptors all stem from a female donor in good health and CMV-seronegative.

The chain employs TRBV2 and TRBJ2-7; 7 bases match TRBD1. CDR3 length equals 20 residues. Germline V gives CDR1 SNHLY, CDR2 FYNNEI. Losses at the gene ends were 6 bases for V and 0 bases for J; bases not matched to a gene: 23. The chain's CDR3 is CASSPTPAAPTGRRSYEQYF. CDR3 bases: TGTGCCAGCAGCCCAACCCCCGCGGCCCCGACAGGGCGGCGCTCCTACGAGCAGTACTTC.

On this clone itself: Mismatch with germline at one junction end may stem from a read error. V gene TRBV7-9 combines with J gene TRBJ2-6; 8 bases map to TRBD2. CDR3 size: 18 residues. Looked up from germline, CDR1 is SEHNR and CDR2 is FQNEAQ (reference sequence). CDR3 coding DNA: TGTTCCAGCAGCCCCACCGGGGGGGGACTATCTGGGGCCAACGTCCTGACTTTC. It codes for CSSSPTGGGLSGANVLTF.

The chain recombines TRBV6-6 with TRBJ2-5, with 7 bases lining up with TRBD2. This CDR3 has 16 amino acids. The germline gives CDR1 MNHNY, CDR2 SVGAGI (reference sequence). J gave up 5 bases and V 6 bases, and 15 bases lay outside the gene matches. This chain's CDR3 is CASRTTPGRERETQYF. Written as DNA, the CDR3 is TGTGCCAGCAGAACAACCCCCGGGCGGGAGCGGGAGACCCAGTACTTC.

This clone turned up a few times. This chain uses TRBV9 with TRBJ1-2, with D hard to call. The V end was cut by 4 bases, the J end by 4 bases, with 8 bases between. Germline-derived CDR1 and CDR2 are SGDLS and YYNGEE. The CDR3 extends over 12 amino acids. This CDR3 reads CASSPRGYGYTF. The CDR3 nucleotides are TGTGCCAGCAGCCCCCGCGGCTATGGCTACACCTTC.

The genes are TRBV6-6 and TRBJ2-2; a possible D gene is TRBD1 (6 bases). This CDR3 is 16 amino acids long. Between the trimmed V and J ends, which lost 0 bases and 1 base, there was a span of 9 bases. Germline values: CDR1 MNHNY, CDR2 SVGAGI (reference sequence). CDR3 protein: CASSYSQTGNTGELFF. The CDR3 DNA sequence: TGTGCCAGCAGTTACTCCCAGACAGGGAACACCGGGGAGCTGTTTTTT.

CDR3 protein: CASSSGTARDTQYF. DNA for the CDR3: TGCGCCAGCAGCTCAGGGACAGCCCGGGATACGCAGTATTTT. V gene TRBV5-1 combines with J gene TRBJ2-3; TRBD1 matches 7 bases. The V gene end was trimmed by 3 bases and the J gene end by 6 bases; junction bases not matched to a gene: 7. Germline V gives CDR1 SGHRS, CDR2 YFSETQ. This CDR3 contains 14 residues.

This clone turned up a few times. The chain joins TRBV6-1 to TRBJ2-3; D gene unclear. In germline, CDR1 is MNHNS, CDR2 SASEGT. V was pared by 6 bases and J by 2 bases, with 6 bases between. This CDR3 has 12 amino acids. In DNA, the CDR3 is TGTGCCAGCAGCCTATTCACAGATACGCAGTATTTT. Translated, it gives CASSLFTDTQYF.

The V and J genes are TRBV5-4 and TRBJ1-1, with D perhaps TRBD1 (6 bases). With 4 bases removed from V and 1 base from J, the gap between germline ends came to 14 bases. In germline, CDR1 is SGHNT, CDR2 YYREEE (reference sequence). This CDR3 comprises 15 residues. The CDR3 sequence is CASSPPGHTNTEAFF. The DNA of the CDR3 is TGTGCCAGCAGCCCTCCGGGACATACGAACACTGAAGCTTTCTTT.